This T cell receptor (beta chain) came from a study of control samples from healthy donors and cancer patients. Germline CDR1 MGHRA, CDR2 YSYEKL. The CDR3 is 17 amino acids. V lost 0 bases and J lost 2, with 14 bases in between. Clones were read by immunoSEQ multiplex PCR, and TCRdb kept only the in-frame ones, dropping some. The data contain about 220,000 clones, about 94% of them singletons. This rearrangement joins TRBV4-1 to TRBJ1-5; maybe TRBD1 (5 bases). The sequencing input was blood. The TCR sequence derives from a man in his fifties or sixties in good health. The CDR3 bases are TGCGCCAGCAGCCAAGACATTCCCCCCAGGGGCAATCAGCCCCAGCATTTT. Residues: CASSQDIPPRGNQPQHF.